Reported below is one T cell receptor (beta chain). What it recognizes is unknown. In germline, CDR1 is SGHVS, CDR2 FNYEAQ. V was trimmed by 1 base and J by 1 base, leaving 8 bases between them. This CDR3 contains 15 residues. The source of the sample is a study of T cell responses to AZD1222 COVID-19 vaccine. Study-level points and caveats: Increased Spike-specific TCR breadth and depth were observed after two AZD1222 doses. There were mostly white British donors and more females than males, and clonal diversity was possibly underestimated. Per reports, nearly half of all spike-specific TCRs target regions that are unmutated in variants. Seropositive status at baseline applied to only 5 or 6 AZD1222 recipients.

TCRdb's table, derived via immunoSEQ multiplex PCR, lists solely in-frame clones and lacks some. Seen here are about 68,000 clones, 85% to 90% observed once, and the top ten hold about 8.2%. This clonotype was sampled from an adult in good health. The chain is built from TRBV7-6 and TRBJ2-1; D remains unclear. The input for sequencing was peripheral blood, taken on day 0 of AZD1222 vaccination. CDR3 loop: CASSLVLESYNEQFF. CDR3 bases: TGTGCCAGCAGCTTAGTCCTGGAATCCTACAATGAGCAGTTCTTC. The full variable domain, with the rest looked up from reference TRBV7-6 and TRBJ2-1, is GAGVSQSPRYKVTKRGQDVALRCDPISGHVSLYWYRQALGQGPEFLTYFNYEAQQDKSGLPNDRFSAERPEGSISTLTIQRTEQRDSAMYRCASSLVLESYNEQFFGPGTRLTVL.